This T cell receptor beta chain derives from a study of spatial heterogeneity in lung cancer (dated by TCRdb to about 2019). Notes on the research overall: Beta-chain transcripts were consistently detected in greater numbers than alpha-chain transcripts, which likely reflects a higher abundance of beta-chain transcripts. In non-small cell lung cancer, the study made a quantitative comparison of TCR alpha and beta repertoires among multiple tumor regions, matched nontumor lung and blood. In tumor regions, TCR transcript counts showed a strong correlation with a T cell transcriptional module score derived from matched bulk RNA-seq. Nonsynonymous mutation counts, determined by whole-exome sequencing of tumor tissue, were related to TCR repertoire features. In the raw uncorrected reads, each unique combination of TCR and UMI appeared on average more than ten times. Both alpha and beta chains were TCR-sequenced in samples taken at surgery, namely 220 tumor regions, around 64 matched nontumor lung samples and some 53 PBMC samples.

Study-wide conclusions, independent of this receptor: Estimated TCR-seq coverage of tumor T cells was only about 7.2% for alpha chains and 13% for beta chains. Additional single-cell paired TCR alpha and beta sequencing was considered necessary to confirm, at a functional level, the hypothesis that regional TCRs recognize regional mutations. Counts of ubiquitous and regional expanded TCRs were found to correlate with counts of ubiquitous and regional nonsynonymous mutations, respectively. The number of expanded intratumoral alpha and beta TCRs correlated with the tumor nonsynonymous mutation count.

The protocol used for the library was 5' RACE. Sequenced using a NextSeq 500. The TCR library protocol attached a unique molecular identifier to each TCR cDNA molecule to allow correction of PCR and sequencing errors. Per the source publication's procedure: Decombinator tools were used for TCR identification, UMI-based error correction and CDR3 extraction. Expanded TCRs were defined as those above a frequency of 2 per 1,000, corresponding to the top 1% of the tumor frequency distribution. Expanded tumor TCRs statistically deemed absent (corrected P<0.05) from at least one tumor region were classed as regional, and all other expanded tumor TCRs were classed as ubiquitous. Each repertoire was subsampled 100 times to 5,000 TCRs, after which Renyi diversity was computed with the R vegan package. CDR3 similarity networks were built from amino acid triplet string-kernel similarity, with CDR3s being connected when pairwise similarity was above 0.82. Starting from the raw public reads, TCRdb applied fastp trimming at Q25, assembled clones with MiXCR and retained in-frame beta chains. Each CDR3 protein appears once, grouped with its most common genes and DNA. The V and J calls and clone size come from TCRdb's table, not from the authors' own analysis. The sample table holds 2,000 to 3,000 distinct CDR3 sequences, of which approximately 8.5% were seen once. The top ten clonotypes cover approximately 25% of the sample.

The sample's time point label, in plain terms: sample taken at primary tumor resection. The donors were some 76 patients from the lung TRACERx cohort who had early-stage, untreated non-small cell lung cancer. For TCR sequencing, whole RNA was extracted from tumor and nontumor lung tissue, or from cryopreserved PBMC samples, and no cell sorting was done. Only patients with enough RNA available from two or more tumor regions were chosen for TCR sequencing. Tumor and adjacent nontumor lung specimens were reviewed by a lung pathologist before selection. This clonotype is labeled medium-sized (0.01 to 0.1%). Its antigen is currently not known. Nothing much larger sits one base from this clone, and base qualities are not available. The CDR3 runs 16 amino acids, cysteine and phenylalanine included. Only the CDR3 region is kept as DNA, spanning 48 bases read in frame from base 1. The junction shows trimming of 0 bases on V and 3 bases on J, and the gene matches do not reach 7 bases of it. As encoded in the germline V gene (reference sequence), CDR1 is LGHDT while CDR2 is YNNKEL.

The sequencing here drew on lung tumor tissue, taken at surgery. The TCR was taken from a female donor with early-stage non-small cell lung cancer. The chain couples TRBV3-1 to TRBJ2-7; 8 middle bases align to TRBD2. The sequenced DNA: TGTGCCAGCAGCCAAGATAAGGGGACTAGTTTCTACGAGCAGTACTTC. Its protein product is CASSQDKGTSFYEQYF.